This section outlines one T cell receptor (beta chain) sequence together with its context. This specimen belongs to a study of T-cell reconstitution after alpha-beta-depleted transplantation in children. During its preparation, the TCRbeta library received unique molecular identifiers. TCRdb reanalysed the PCR reads using MiXCR and keeps one entry per CDR3 protein. This table has almost 600,000 distinct CDR3 sequences, roughly 27% appearing once. This TCR derives from a boy younger than two with Wiskott-Aldrich syndrome, due to receive a stem cell transplant. Sequenced material: PBMCs, taken before TCRalphabeta/CD19-depleted stem cell transplant.

CDR3 bases: TGCGCCAGCATCACTACGGGACAGGGGAAAGGAGAGACCCAGTACTTC. Residues: CASITTGQGKGETQYF. The genes are TRBV5-1 and TRBJ2-5; 10 nucleotides match TRBD1. Germline CDR1 reads SGHRS; CDR2 reads YFSETQ. This CDR3 spans 16 amino acids. V lost 6 bases to trimming and J lost 4 bases; unmatched junction nucleotides: 12.